What follows is one T cell receptor beta chain and its context. This entry comes from a study of long-term antiretroviral therapy in people with HIV. The CDR3 has 14 residues. CDR1 and CDR2 (germline): ENHRY, SYGVKD. The V gene end was trimmed by 6 bases and the J gene end by 9 bases; junction bases not matched to a gene: 7. The samples, holding roughly 0.85-10 million cryopreserved PBMC, were thawed before DNA extraction was carried out. immunoSEQ v3.0 was run at survey level. Researchers set sequencing to target about 35,000-55,000 T-cell genomes per sample. Here immunoSEQ multiplex PCR was the method, and the copy in TCRdb shows in-frame clones only, minus some. The table shows about 35,000 clones, with roughly 88% occurring only once.

The receptor was isolated from a young man with HIV. Specimen: unsorted PBMCs, collected 2.2 years after starting antiretroviral therapy. This chain connects TRBV10-3 to TRBJ1-6; 8 bases are shared with TRBD1. The CDR3 protein is CAIRDRAMGSPLHF. The CDR3 bases are TGTGCCATCAGGGACAGGGCCATGGGTTCACCCCTCCACTTT.